These T cell receptor beta chains were read from a single sample in a study of T cell changes during pregnancy in multiple sclerosis. The method was immunoSEQ multiplex PCR; TCRdb's version includes in-frame clones alone and lacks a portion of them. The sample holds 80,000 to 100,000 clones, roughly 92% seen once. The source material was peripheral blood, sampled after pregnancy. The receptors originated from a female donor with multiple sclerosis, enrolled in a pregnancy study. The CDR3 runs from the conserved cysteine through the conserved F or W. The D gene is left open where the match is weak.

d_gene	v_gene	j_gene	CDR3nt	CDR3aa
TRBD2	TRBV4-2	TRBJ2-5	TGTGCCAGCAGCCAAGGACTAGCGGGAGGTCCGGGTCTTAAGACCCAGTACTTC	CASSQGLAGGPGLKTQYF
TRBD2	TRBV5-5	TRBJ2-5	TGTGCCAGCAGCTTGATAGCGGGAGCCCAAGAGACCCAGTACTTC	CASSLIAGAQETQYF
.	TRBV7-8	TRBJ2-2	TGTGCCAGCATCCCCGGGAGAGGATTATCCGGGGAGCTGTTTTTT	CASIPGRGLSGELFF
TRBD2	TRBV7-9	TRBJ2-2	TGTGCCAGCAGCCCCGGGTTAGCGGGAGGCGCCGGGGAGCTGTTTTTT	CASSPGLAGGAGELFF
TRBD2	TRBV28	TRBJ2-1	TGTGCCAGCAGTCATACCTCAGGGCTTGGACTAGCGGGAGGGAATGAGCAGTTCTTC	CASSHTSGLGLAGGNEQFF
.	TRBV2	TRBJ1-2	TGTGCCAGCATGGGCCTCAGGGATGGCTACACCTTC	CASMGLRDGYTF
TRBD2	TRBV30	TRBJ2-1	TGTGCCTGGAGTGTACGTCTTAGCGGGAGGTACAATGAGCAGTTCTTC	CAWSVRLSGRYNEQFF
.	TRBV11-2	TRBJ1-3	TGTGCCAGCAGCCAAGGCCCTGGGAGCTCTGGAAACACCATATATTTT	CASSQGPGSSGNTIYF
.	TRBV5-6	TRBJ2-7	TGTGCCAGCAGCTCGCGGAGGAACGAGCAGTACTTC	CASSSRRNEQYF
.	TRBV27	TRBJ2-3	TGTGCCAGCAGGTCAGGGGTCACAGATACGCAGTATTTT	CASRSGVTDTQYF
.	TRBV6-1	TRBJ2-1	TGTGCCGAGGGGGACCACTACAATGAGCAGTTCTTC	CAEGDHYNEQFF
TRBD1	TRBV5-8	TRBJ2-7	TGTGCCAGCAGCGCGGGGACAGGCCTCTCCTACGAGCAGTACTTC	CASSAGTGLSYEQYF
.	TRBV7-2	TRBJ2-2	TGTGCCAGCAGCGTCGGGGGACTCCACACCGGGGAGCTGTTTTTT	CASSVGGLHTGELFF
TRBD1	TRBV5-1	TRBJ2-3	TGCGCCAGCAGCGGCCCTACAGGGGGCGGCACAGATACGCAGTATTTT	CASSGPTGGGTDTQYF
.	TRBV18	TRBJ2-1	TGTGCCAGCTCATACTCGGAGTCCTTCTACAATGAGCAGTTCTTC	CASSYSESFYNEQFF
.	TRBV10-3	TRBJ2-7	TGTGCCATCAGTTCCGGGACTGCCCTACGCGAGCAGTACTTC	CAISSGTALREQYF
TRBD1	TRBV28	TRBJ2-7	TGTGCCAGCAGTTCCGGGACAGGCATCCACGAGCAGTACTTC	CASSSGTGIHEQYF
.	TRBV6-5	TRBJ1-2	TGTGCCAGCAGTTGGACAGCGAGCTATGGCTACACCTTC	CASSWTASYGYTF
.	TRBV7-7	TRBJ2-7	TGTGCCAGCAGCTTTCGACAGGACTACGAGCAGTACTTC	CASSFRQDYEQYF
TRBD1	TRBV29-1	TRBJ1-2	TGCAGCGTTCCTCAACCGGGACAGGGAGGCTACACCTTC	CSVPQPGQGGYTF
TRBD1	TRBV6-1	TRBJ1-2	TGTGCCAGCTCGGGGGGGGGACAGGGATTTTATGGCTACACCTTC	CASSGGGQGFYGYTF
TRBD1	TRBV5-1	TRBJ2-7	TGCGCCAGCAGCTCCCGGACAGGGACCTACGAGCAGTACTTC	CASSSRTGTYEQYF
TRBD2	TRBV28	TRBJ2-3	TGTGCCAGCAGCCTAGCGGGCAGCACAGATACGCAGTATTTT	CASSLAGSTDTQYF